Each of the 27 T cell receptor beta chains below was sequenced from the same sample in a study of cytomegalovirus exposure and HLA in healthy donors. PCR involved 60 Vbeta and 13 Jbeta primers. Only in-frame clones appear in the TCRdb table, and some are missing; sequencing was by immunoSEQ multiplex PCR. Of about 150,000 clones in the sample, about two thirds are singletons; the top ten hold roughly 10%. The sequencing input was PBMCs. These receptors all come from a young man in good health and CMV-seropositive.

CDR3 sequence: CASSPDRGSYEQYF. The CDR3 DNA reads as TGTGCCAGTAGCCCGGACAGGGGAAGCTACGAGCAGTACTTC. The genes are TRBV19 and TRBJ2-7; TRBD1 matches at 9 bases. After removal of 6 bases from V and 3 bases from J, the junction contained 6 bases not matched to a gene. The CDR3 is 14 amino acids. The germline V gene has CDR1 LNHDA and CDR2 SQIVND (reference sequence).

As for this clone: Its ends do not fully match the called genes, so a read error is possible. The V and J genes are TRBV7-7 and TRBJ2-1; 11 bases map to TRBD2. The germline CDR1 and CDR2 sequences are SSHAT and FNYEAQ (reference sequence). The length of the CDR3 is 16 residues. DNA for the CDR3: TGTGCTAGCAGCTTAGCGGGGACTAGCGGCTACAATGAGCAGTTCTTC. Translated: CASSLAGTSGYNEQFF.

CDR3 sequence reads: CASSAGLAGGKLSTDTQYF. Here the CDR3 DNA reads TGTGCCAGTAGTGCCGGACTAGCGGGAGGGAAACTAAGCACAGATACGCAGTATTTT. V and J are TRBV19 and TRBJ2-3; TRBD2 agrees at 15 bases. V lost 5 bases to trimming and J lost 0 bases; unmatched junction nucleotides: 9. The germline V gene encodes CDR1 LNHDA and CDR2 SQIVND (reference sequence). The CDR3 runs to 19 residues.

This sequence joins TRBV25-1 and TRBJ2-1; 7 bases fit TRBD2. Germline lookup yields CDR1 MGHDK and CDR2 SYGVNS. The CDR3 has 16 amino acids. The ends lost 2 bases at V and 7 bases at J; junction bases unmatched: 11. CDR3 DNA sequence: TGTGCCAGCAGTGAAGGGGGGTGGGGAGGGTGGAATGAGCAGTTCTTC. This sequence encodes CASSEGGWGGWNEQFF.

This rearrangement joins TRBV6-5 to TRBJ1-2; D possibly corresponds to TRBD1 (5 bases). Between the trimmed V and J ends, which lost 5 bases and 4 bases, there was a span of 14 bases. CDR3 length equals 14 residues. CDR1 and CDR2 from the germline V gene are MNHEY and SVGAGI. CDR3 region: CASSLGGGTYGYTF. The CDR3 coding sequence is TGTGCCAGCAGTCTCGGGGGAGGAACCTATGGCTACACCTTC.

The V gene is TRBV7-9, the J gene TRBJ2-5; D perhaps matches TRBD1 (5 bases). Between the trimmed V and J ends, which lost 2 bases and 6 bases, there was a span of 16 bases. This CDR3 is built from 15 residues. Germline assignment: CDR1 SEHNR and CDR2 FQNEAQ (reference sequence). Here the CDR3 reads CASSLILQGSQTQYF. DNA of the CDR3: TGTGCCAGCAGCTTAATTCTCCAGGGATCGCAGACCCAGTACTTC. The complete variable domain, with remaining parts taken from reference TRBV7-9 and TRBJ2-5, reads DTGVSQNPRHKITKRGQNVTFRCDPISEHNRLYWYRQTLGQGPEFLTYFQNEAQLEKSRLLSDRFSAERPKGSFSTLEIQRTEQGDSAMYLCASSLILQGSQTQYFGPGTRLLVL.

The chain couples TRBV5-1 to TRBJ2-1, with D maybe TRBD2 (5 bases). The V end lost 0 bases, the J end lost 7 bases, and 14 bases lay between the germline ends. The CDR3 consists of 15 residues. Germline V gene data show CDR1 as SGHRS and CDR2 as YFSETQ. This CDR3 is CASSLAAGLRNEQFF. The CDR3 bases are TGCGCCAGCAGCTTGGCCGCGGGCTTGAGAAATGAGCAGTTCTTC.

The chain recombines TRBV28 with TRBJ2-2, with TRBD2 identical over 7 bases. The CDR3 length is 16 residues. V was pared by 8 bases and J by 5 bases, with 14 bases of the junction left unmatched. In germline, CDR1 is MDHEN, CDR2 SYDVKM. As DNA, the CDR3 is TGTGCCAGCGTCGGTAGCGGGTTACGCCTTACCGGGGAGCTGTTTTTT. Residues: CASVGSGLRLTGELFF.

This CDR3 reads CASSLSRGLDTEAFF. The CDR3 nucleotides are TGTGCCAGCAGCTTAAGCAGGGGGTTGGACACTGAAGCTTTCTTT. The rearrangement links TRBV7-3 to TRBJ1-1; 7 bases match TRBD1. Germline V gene sequence: CDR1 SGHTA, CDR2 FQGTGA. J gave up 3 bases and V 1 base, and 5 bases lay outside the gene matches. The CDR3 spans 15 residues. Full variable domain (remainder filled in from reference TRBV7-3 and TRBJ1-1): GAGVSQTPSNKVTEKGKYVELRCDPISGHTALYWYRQSLGQGPEFLIYFQGTGAADDSGLPNDRFFAVRPEGSVSTLKIQRTERGDSAVYLCASSLSRGLDTEAFFGQGTRLTVV.

The CDR3: CASSLTWSSYEQYF. CDR3 bases: TGTGCCAGCAGTCTGACTTGGAGCTCCTACGAGCAGTACTTC. V and J are TRBV6-5 and TRBJ2-7; D remains ambiguous. The CDR3 contains 14 residues. The V gene's germline CDR1 is MNHEY and CDR2 SVGAGI. With 5 bases removed from V and 0 bases from J, the gap between germline ends came to 11 bases.

This sequence joins TRBV10-3 and TRBJ2-7, with 12 bases that match TRBD2. The CDR3 covers 16 residues. Losses at the gene ends were 10 bases for V and 7 bases for J; bases not matched to a gene: 17. Per germline, CDR1 ENHRY and CDR2 SYGVKD. The CDR3 DNA is TGTGCCACCAACCCGGGAAGACTAGCGGGAGTCTCAGAGCAGTACTTC. It codes for CATNPGRLAGVSEQYF.

This clone was seen more than once but under ten times. At one boundary the junction diverges from the germline segment, which might be a read error. Within the sample, other DNA sequences also encode this same CDR3. The chain is built from TRBV4-1 and TRBJ2-7; a possible D gene is TRBD1 (6 bases). From germline, CDR1 is MGHRA and CDR2 YSYEKL. This CDR3 region has 15 residues. The CDR3 DNA reads TGTGCCAGCAGCCAAGTTAAGGACAGTACCTACGAGCAGTACTTC. Its translation: CASSQVKDSTYEQYF.

The rearrangement uses TRBV5-4 and TRBJ2-2, with 11 bases fitting TRBD2. After removal of 6 bases from V and 4 bases from J, the junction contained 8 bases not matched to a gene. The germline V gene encodes CDR1 SGHNT and CDR2 YYREEE (reference sequence). CDR3 length: 16 residues. The DNA of the CDR3 is TGTGCCAGCACCTCTGGACTAGCGGGTTTCACCGGGGAGCTGTTTTTT. Protein sequence: CASTSGLAGFTGELFF.

The genes are TRBV30 and TRBJ1-2; no definite D call. Deletions cut 0 bases from V and 3 bases from J, with 8 bases between. Germline CDR1 and CDR2: GTSNPN and SVGIG (reference sequence). The CDR3 consists of 13 residues. The CDR3 loop is CAWSVRSYYGYTF. CDR3 nucleotides: TGTGCCTGGAGTGTACGCAGTTACTATGGCTACACCTTC. The variable domain in full, with the rest retrieved from reference TRBV30 and TRBJ1-2, is SQTIHQWPATLVQPVGSPLSLECTVEGTSNPNLYWYRQAAGRGLQLLFYSVGIGQISSEVPQNLSASRPQDRQFILSSKKLLLSDSGFYLCAWSVRSYYGYTFGSGTRLTVV.

A few counts support this clone. This chain links TRBV27 with TRBJ2-7; TRBD2 matches 9 bases. Near its end, the DNA agrees better with TRBJ2-1, so the J call may be wrong. Germline lookup yields CDR1 MNHEY and CDR2 SMNVEV (reference sequence). The CDR3 length is 17 residues. Here the CDR3 DNA reads TGTGCCAGCAGTTTAGGGACTAGCCGGAGAGATGGGTACGAGCAGTTCTTC. Translating gives CASSLGTSRRDGYEQFF.

The chain recombines TRBV28 with TRBJ2-5; 8 nucleotides agree with TRBD2. This CDR3 contains 15 residues. Germline values: CDR1 MDHEN, CDR2 SYDVKM. V lost 4 bases, J lost 4 bases, and 8 bases stayed unmatched. The CDR3 DNA is TGTGCCAGCAGTTCAGCGGGAGTGGTTCTAGAGACCCAGTACTTC. It encodes CASSSAGVVLETQYF.

There are a few counts of this clone. The V gene is TRBV10-3, the J gene TRBJ2-7; a weak D match, TRBD2 (5 bases). CDR3 length: 11 amino acids. Trimming took 6 bases from V and 4 from J, leaving 7 bases between them. The V gene's germline CDR1 is ENHRY and CDR2 SYGVKD. In DNA, the CDR3 is TGTGCCATCAGCGGACTGTACGAGCAGTACTTC. Amino acid sequence: CAISGLYEQYF.

This clone has at least ten counts. The genes are TRBV19 and TRBJ2-7; a possible D gene is TRBD1 (5 bases). This CDR3 contains 13 residues. V lost 5 bases and J lost 6, with 14 bases in between. The germline gives CDR1 LNHDA, CDR2 SQIVND (reference sequence). DNA of the CDR3: TGTGCCAGTAGTGTTTCCAGGGCGACCGAGCAGTACTTC. Its protein is CASSVSRATEQYF. The entire variable domain, with the rest obtained from reference TRBV19 and TRBJ2-7, is as follows: DGGITQSPKYLFRKEGQNVTLSCEQNLNHDAMYWYRQDPGQGLRLIYYSQIVNDFQKGDIAEGYSVSREKKESFPLTVTSAQKNPTAFYLCASSVSRATEQYFGPGTRLTVT.

V usage is TRBV4-1 and J usage is TRBJ2-4; 8 positions agree with TRBD2. The CDR3 length is 18 residues. The V gene end was trimmed by 1 base and the J gene end by 3 bases; junction bases not matched to a gene: 11. Per the germline V gene, CDR1 is MGHRA and CDR2 is YSYEKL. In DNA, the CDR3 is TGCGCCAGCAGCCAAGTTGGAGTTAACGGGAGGGACAAAAACATTCAGTACTTC. Translating gives CASSQVGVNGRDKNIQYF.

The CDR3 region has the DNA TGTGCCAGCAGCCAAGGCCCGGGACTAGTTGAGAGCTCCTACAATGAGCAGTTCTTC. This encodes CASSQGPGLVESSYNEQFF. V gene TRBV4-2 combines with J gene TRBJ2-1, with 8 bases identical to TRBD2. This CDR3 spans 19 amino acids. Germline V gene sequence: CDR1 LGHNA, CDR2 YNFKEQ. V was clipped by 1 base and J by 0 bases; unmatched bases: 11.

CDR3 residues: CASSLSGGIEYGYTF. For the CDR3, the DNA is TGTGCCAGCAGTTTATCTGGAGGGATTGAATATGGCTACACCTTC. The genes are TRBV28 and TRBJ1-2, with D uncertain. The CDR3 sequence is 15 residues long. Germline CDR1 and CDR2: MDHEN and SYDVKM. Trimming left V 1 base short and J 5 bases short, with 14 bases between.

This clone was seen a handful of times. The CDR3 DNA reads TGTGCCAGCAGCGTTCAAGCGGGAGGACACCTGACAGATACGCAGTATTTT. Protein product: CASSVQAGGHLTDTQYF. This rearrangement joins TRBV9 to TRBJ2-3; 9 nucleotides align to TRBD2. The CDR3 runs 17 residues. Per germline, CDR1 SGDLS and CDR2 YYNGEE. The trim removed 2 bases at V and 3 bases at J, leaving 10 bases unmatched.

J is TRBJ2-1 and V is TRBV9, with 7 bases identical to TRBD2. The CDR3 covers 18 residues. Germline V CDR1 and CDR2: SGDLS, YYNGEE. J gave up 0 bases and V 1 base, and 10 bases lay outside the gene matches. The CDR3 protein is CASSVRSGIITSYNEQFF. CDR3 in DNA: TGTGCCAGCAGCGTAAGAAGCGGGATCATAACCTCCTACAATGAGCAGTTCTTC.

CDR3 in amino acids: CSVANRQASTEAFF. The DNA of the CDR3 is TGCAGCGTCGCTAATCGACAGGCGTCCACTGAAGCTTTCTTT. This rearrangement joins TRBV29-1 to TRBJ1-1, with D perhaps TRBD1 (6 bases). The CDR3 is made up of 14 amino acids. V was clipped by 6 bases and J by 4 bases, with 18 bases between them. Germline values: CDR1 SQVTM, CDR2 ANQGSEA.

The genes are TRBV7-8 and TRBJ1-1; D not resolved. The CDR3 consists of 12 residues. Germline V gene sequence: CDR1 SGHVS, CDR2 FQNEAQ. V gave up 2 bases and J gave up 10 bases, with 11 bases separating them. The CDR3 DNA reads as TGTGCCAGCAGCTTACAAACTGGAGGAGCTTTCTTT. Protein sequence: CASSLQTGGAFF.

This chain joins TRBV19 and TRBJ2-3; no reliable D call. V dropped 6 bases and J dropped 0 bases, with 19 bases sitting between them. Germline CDR1 is LNHDA and CDR2 is SQIVND (reference sequence). The CDR3 has 17 amino acids. CDR3 residues: CASSRWQDYSSTDTQYF. The CDR3 nucleotides are TGTGCCAGTAGCCGTTGGCAGGATTATTCTAGCACAGATACGCAGTATTTT.

The chain joins TRBV4-1 to TRBJ2-7; TRBD1 is a possible D gene (5 bases). The CDR3 extends over 12 amino acids. V lost 1 base and J lost 6, with 7 bases in between. Per germline, CDR1 MGHRA and CDR2 YSYEKL. CDR3 DNA sequence: TGCGCCAGCAGCCAAGTCGACAGCGAGCAGTACTTC. As protein: CASSQVDSEQYF.